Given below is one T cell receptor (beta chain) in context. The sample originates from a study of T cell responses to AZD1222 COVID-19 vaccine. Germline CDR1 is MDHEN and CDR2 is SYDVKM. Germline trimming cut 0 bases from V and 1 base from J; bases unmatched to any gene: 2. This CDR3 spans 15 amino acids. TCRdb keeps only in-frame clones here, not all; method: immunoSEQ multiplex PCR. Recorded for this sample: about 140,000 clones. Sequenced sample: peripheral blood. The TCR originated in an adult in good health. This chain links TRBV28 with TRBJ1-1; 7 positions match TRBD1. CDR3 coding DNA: TGTGCCAGCAGTTTATGGGGGACAGCGAACACTGAAGCTTTCTTT. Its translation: CASSLWGTANTEAFF.